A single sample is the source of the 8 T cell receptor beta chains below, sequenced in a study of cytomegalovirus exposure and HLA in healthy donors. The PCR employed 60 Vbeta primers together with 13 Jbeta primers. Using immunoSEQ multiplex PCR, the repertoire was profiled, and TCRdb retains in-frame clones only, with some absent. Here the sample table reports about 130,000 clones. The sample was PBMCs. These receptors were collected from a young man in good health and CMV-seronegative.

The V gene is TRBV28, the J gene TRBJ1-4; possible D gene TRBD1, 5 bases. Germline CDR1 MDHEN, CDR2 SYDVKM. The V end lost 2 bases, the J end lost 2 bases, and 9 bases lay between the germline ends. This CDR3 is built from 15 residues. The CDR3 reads CASSLSYRTNEKLFF. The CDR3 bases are TGTGCCAGCAGTTTAAGCTACAGGACTAATGAAAAACTGTTTTTT.

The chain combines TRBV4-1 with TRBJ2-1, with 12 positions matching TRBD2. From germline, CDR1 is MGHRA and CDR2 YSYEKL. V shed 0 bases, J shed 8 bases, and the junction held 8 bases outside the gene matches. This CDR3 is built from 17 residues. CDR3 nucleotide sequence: TGCGCCAGCAGCCAAGATAATGAACTAGCGGGAGGACATGAGCAGTTCTTC. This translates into CASSQDNELAGGHEQFF.

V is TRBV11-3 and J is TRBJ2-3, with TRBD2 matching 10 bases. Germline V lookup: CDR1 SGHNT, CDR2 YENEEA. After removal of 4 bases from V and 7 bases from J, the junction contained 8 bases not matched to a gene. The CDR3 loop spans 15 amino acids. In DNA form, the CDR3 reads TGTGCCAGCAGCTCCAACAGCGGGGGGGCCTATACGCAGTATTTT. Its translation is CASSSNSGGAYTQYF.

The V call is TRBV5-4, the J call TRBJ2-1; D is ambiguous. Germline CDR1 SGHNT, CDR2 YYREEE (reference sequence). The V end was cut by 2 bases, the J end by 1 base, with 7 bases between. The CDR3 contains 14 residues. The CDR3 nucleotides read TGTGCCAGCAGCTTTTCCCGGTCCTACAATGAGCAGTTCTTC. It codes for CASSFSRSYNEQFF. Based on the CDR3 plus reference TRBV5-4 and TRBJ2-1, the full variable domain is ETGVTQSPTHLIKTRGQQVTLRCSSQSGHNTVSWYQQALGQGPQFIFQYYREEENGRGNFPPRFSGLQFPNYSSELNVNALELDDSALYLCASSFSRSYNEQFFGPGTRLTVL.

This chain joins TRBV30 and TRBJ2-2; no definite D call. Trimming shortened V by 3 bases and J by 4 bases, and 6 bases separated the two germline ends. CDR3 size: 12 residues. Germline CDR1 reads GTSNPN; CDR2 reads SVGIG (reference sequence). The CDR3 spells CAWRQFTGELFF. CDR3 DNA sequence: TGTGCCTGGAGGCAGTTCACCGGGGAGCTGTTTTTT.

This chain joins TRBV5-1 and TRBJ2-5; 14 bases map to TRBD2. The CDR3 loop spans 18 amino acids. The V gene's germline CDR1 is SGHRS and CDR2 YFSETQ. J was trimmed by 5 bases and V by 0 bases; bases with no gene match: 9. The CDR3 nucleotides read TGCGCCAGCAGCTTGGAAGGGACTAGCGGGAGTGTAGGGGAGACCCAGTACTTC. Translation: CASSLEGTSGSVGETQYF.

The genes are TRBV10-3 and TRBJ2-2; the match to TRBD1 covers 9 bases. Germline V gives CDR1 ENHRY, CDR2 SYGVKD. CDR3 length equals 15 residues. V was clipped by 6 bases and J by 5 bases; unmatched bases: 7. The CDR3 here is CAISADRGETGELFF. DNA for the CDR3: TGTGCCATCAGCGCTGACAGGGGGGAAACCGGGGAGCTGTTTTTT.

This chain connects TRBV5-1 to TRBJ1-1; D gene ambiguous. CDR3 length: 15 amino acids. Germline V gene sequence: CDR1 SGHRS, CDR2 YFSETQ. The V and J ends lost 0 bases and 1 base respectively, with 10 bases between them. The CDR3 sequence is CASSLGENSNTEAFF. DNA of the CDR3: TGCGCCAGCAGCTTGGGTGAGAATTCGAACACTGAAGCTTTCTTT.